The 6 T cell receptor beta chains below come from one sample, sequenced in a study of CD8+ T cells in alopecia areata. The sequencing template was cDNA reverse transcribed from extracted RNA. The method was immunoSEQ multiplex PCR; TCRdb's version includes in-frame clones alone and lacks a portion of them. The sample comprises about 210,000 clones, roughly 40% of which are singletons, and around 2.8% rests with the top ten. The treatment was: oral pan-JAK inhibitor, 5-10 mg twice daily. This specimen consisted of CD4+ T cells sorted from blood, obtained around week 36, from a patient treated with tofacitinib. The receptors were gathered from a human donor with alopecia areata.

The chain is built from TRBV29-1 and TRBJ1-4, with unresolved D. This CDR3 has 17 amino acids. The V end lost 1 base, the J end lost 0 bases, and 15 bases lay between the germline ends. Germline CDR1 reads SQVTM; CDR2 reads ANQGSEA. CDR3 in amino acids: CSVEGAGDLTTNEKLFF. DNA of the CDR3: TGCAGCGTTGAAGGTGCGGGAGATTTAACAACTAATGAAAAACTGTTTTTT.

With respect to this clone: Within the sample, other DNA sequences also encode this same CDR3. This chain joins TRBV5-1 and TRBJ2-5; D not certain. V lost 2 bases, J lost 5 bases, and 4 bases lay in between. There are 11 residues in the CDR3. Germline lookup yields CDR1 SGHRS and CDR2 YFSETQ. CDR3 bases: TGCGCCAGCAGCTTCCGGGAGACCCAGTACTTC. Amino acids: CASSFRETQYF.

In this sample, this clone turned up many times. The identical CDR3 is also encoded by other nucleotide sequences in the sample. The chain recombines TRBV15 with TRBJ2-2; no clear D. The CDR3 has 14 amino acids. Germline CDR1 is LNHNV and CDR2 is YYDKDF (reference sequence). The ends were cut back, 0 bases at V and 6 bases at J, with 8 bases in the middle. The CDR3 is CATSRDRLAGELFF. The CDR3 DNA is TGTGCCACCAGCAGAGATCGGTTGGCCGGGGAGCTGTTTTTT. The variable domain in full, with the rest retrieved from reference TRBV15 and TRBJ2-2, is DAMVIQNPRYQVTQFGKPVTLSCSQTLNHNVMYWYQQKSSQAPKLLFHYYDKDFNNEADTPDNFQSRRPNTSFCFLDIRSPGLGDTAMYLCATSRDRLAGELFFGEGSRLTVL.

This clone was found a few times. The rearrangement joins TRBV30 to TRBJ1-2; the D gene is possibly TRBD1 (5 bases). Trimming took 4 bases from V and 7 from J, leaving 13 bases between them. The CDR3 totals 12 residues. CDR1 is GTSNPN, CDR2 SVGIG, per germline (reference sequence). CDR3 sequence reads: CAWIQGKSGYTF. In DNA form, the CDR3 reads TGTGCCTGGATCCAGGGAAAGAGTGGCTACACCTTC.

Only one count was recorded for this clone. This rearrangement joins TRBV7-2 to TRBJ1-5, with TRBD1 matching 7 bases. The germline V gene has CDR1 SGHTA and CDR2 FQGNSA. The CDR3 length is 13 residues. V trimming: 6 bases; J trimming: 10 bases; junction bases outside the gene matches: 9. Written as DNA, the CDR3 is TGTGCCAGCAGTTCCCGACAGGGCGCACCCCAGCATTTT. Translation: CASSSRQGAPQHF.

Only a few counts were recorded for this clone. This chain uses TRBV30 with TRBJ2-3; D unresolved. The CDR3 extends over 11 amino acids. The V gene's germline CDR1 is GTSNPN and CDR2 SVGIG (reference sequence). The germline V and J ends were trimmed by 4 bases and 3 bases, with 5 bases remaining between them. CDR3: CAWIRTDTQYF. Written as DNA, the CDR3 is TGTGCCTGGATCCGGACAGATACGCAGTATTTT.